This TCR beta chain was captured in a study of T cell repertoires in cytomegalovirus infection (dated by TCRdb to about 2019). Study-wide context: Because public TCR beta signatures pointed to carriage of CMV infection together with the matching HLA type, the HLA type of each donor mattered for the analysis. Study-wide conclusions, independent of this receptor: In both this cohort and an independent cohort of some 380 donors, the cumulative frequency of public TCR beta family members distinguished carriers of CMV infection plus the relevant HLA type. The ex vivo response was dominated by HLA-C-restricted CMV-specific TCR beta clonotypes, which also provided the single most frequent clonotype in two of eight donors.

In the case of this clonotype: The specificity of this receptor is unknown. Just one base apart from a much larger clone, this may be a read error.

TCRdb shows the sequencer as Illumina HiSeq 1500. TCRdb applied fastp at Q25 and MiXCR to the public reads, then kept only in-frame beta chains. Every distinct CDR3 protein forms one entry, paired with its most common genes and DNA. This sample has roughly 760,000 distinct CDR3 sequences in its table, and 35% to 45% of those were observed once. The ten largest clonotypes hold 2.5% to 3% of the sample. According to the germline V gene, CDR1 reads SGHTA and CDR2 reads FQGNSA. Deletion took 5 bases off V and 9 bases off J, with a span of 11 bases between the germline ends. The CDR3 holds 12 amino acids from the cysteine to the phenylalanine. Solely the CDR3 DNA is kept, with 36 bases framed from the first base.

The source of this sequence is a human donor in good health (CMV status not recorded). Some clones in this sample may be carry-over from other donors' samples. Sample: PBMCs. The chain was built from TRBV7-2 and TRBJ2-1; the D gene is possibly TRBD1, with 6 bases matching. The DNA sequence follows: TGTGCCAGCAGCCCCACAGGGAGTGAGCAGTTCTTC. Its translation is CASSPTGSEQFF.